The 15 T cell receptor beta chains below come from one sample, sequenced in a study of cytomegalovirus exposure and HLA in healthy donors. Profiled with immunoSEQ multiplex PCR; TCRdb holds only in-frame clones, not every one. Among about 360,000 clones, 70% to 90% were seen once, and the ten largest hold 0.83%. The source material was PBMCs. The receptors stem from a woman under 30 in good health and CMV-seronegative.

This chain links TRBV6-5 with TRBJ2-7, with D perhaps matching TRBD1 (5 bases). CDR1 and CDR2 from the germline V gene are MNHEY and SVGAGI. The CDR3 loop spans 15 amino acids. Trimming removed 6 bases at V and 6 bases at J, with 21 bases between. DNA for the CDR3: TGTGCCAGCAGCCCCCCCCTCGACAGCCAGGCCGAGCAGTACTTC. Protein sequence: CASSPPLDSQAEQYF.

The chain links TRBV5-1 to TRBJ2-5; 7 bases are a match to TRBD2. V trimming: 5 bases; J trimming: 2 bases; junction bases outside the gene matches: 6. The CDR3 is 14 residues long. The germline V gene encodes CDR1 SGHRS and CDR2 YFSETQ. The DNA of the CDR3 is TGCGCCAGCAGTAGCGGGTTCACTCAAGAGACCCAGTACTTC. The encoded protein is CASSSGFTQETQYF.

This rearrangement joins TRBV6-6 to TRBJ2-7; no definite D call. The V end lost 5 bases, the J end lost 6 bases, and 8 bases lay between the germline ends. This CDR3 region has 11 residues. In germline, CDR1 is MNHNY, CDR2 SVGAGI (reference sequence). CDR3 bases: TGTGCCAGCAGTAGTCTTAGCGAGCAGTACTTC. Protein sequence: CASSSLSEQYF.

The chain carries TRBV7-6 and TRBJ2-3; D not certain. V was pared by 8 bases and J by 7 bases, with 13 bases between. This CDR3 has 12 residues. CDR1 SGHVS and CDR2 FNYEAQ come from the germline V gene. The CDR3 reads CASGETANTQYF. CDR3 DNA sequence: TGTGCCAGCGGAGAGACGGCTAATACGCAGTATTTT.

A few counts support this clone. The CDR3 loop is CASSYGDRGEKLFF. The CDR3 nucleotides read TGTGCCAGCAGTTACGGGGACAGGGGTGAAAAACTGTTTTTT. The chain has TRBV6-5 and TRBJ1-4; 10 bases align to TRBD1. V dropped 2 bases and J dropped 7; count of bases not matched to a gene: 1. Germline CDR1 is MNHEY and CDR2 is SVGAGI. This CDR3 comprises 14 residues.

The chain recombines TRBV19 with TRBJ2-1; the match to TRBD2 covers 8 bases. With 7 bases clipped from V and 5 bases from J, the junction kept 10 bases outside the gene matches. The CDR3 is 15 amino acids. Germline CDR1 reads LNHDA; CDR2 reads SQIVND (reference sequence). The CDR3 spells CASTPGGRRNNEQFF. The CDR3 DNA sequence: TGTGCCAGTACCCCCGGCGGGAGGCGTAACAATGAGCAGTTCTTC. The full variable domain, with the rest looked up from reference TRBV19 and TRBJ2-1, is DGGITQSPKYLFRKEGQNVTLSCEQNLNHDAMYWYRQDPGQGLRLIYYSQIVNDFQKGDIAEGYSVSREKKESFPLTVTSAQKNPTAFYLCASTPGGRRNNEQFFGPGTRLTVL.

CDR3 nucleotides: TGTGCCAGCAGGGAACGCTACAGCCCCGGAGGCTCTGGAAACACCATATATTTT. It is translated as CASRERYSPGGSGNTIYF. V is TRBV28 and J is TRBJ1-3; D not resolved. The germline V gene has CDR1 MDHEN and CDR2 SYDVKM. The CDR3 loop spans 18 amino acids. Trimming took off 6 bases at V and 0 bases at J, with 21 bases between the two ends.

This clone was detected once. The chain links TRBV19 to TRBJ2-1; the D gene is possibly TRBD2 (5 bases). Germline lookup yields CDR1 LNHDA and CDR2 SQIVND (reference sequence). CDR3 length equals 11 residues. Trimming removed 8 bases from V and 10 bases from J, with 12 bases in between. The CDR3 DNA reads TGTGCCAGTGGCGAGCGGAACGAGCAGTTCTTC. Amino acid sequence: CASGERNEQFF.

V gene TRBV19 combines with J gene TRBJ2-5; D might be TRBD1 (5 bases). From germline, CDR1 is LNHDA and CDR2 SQIVND (reference sequence). The CDR3 contains 13 residues. Deletions cut 0 bases from V and 7 bases from J, with 9 bases between. For the CDR3, the DNA is TGTGCCAGTAGTATAGAGGACCAGGGGACCCAGTACTTC. Protein product: CASSIEDQGTQYF.

The chain recombines TRBV6-5 with TRBJ1-1; a possible D gene is TRBD1 (6 bases). This CDR3 is built from 11 residues. CDR1 and CDR2 (germline): MNHEY, SVGAGI. Trimming took off 5 bases at V and 7 bases at J, with 8 bases between the two ends. In DNA, the CDR3 is TGTGCCAGCAGTAAGACAGGTGAAGCTTTCTTT. Translated: CASSKTGEAFF.

The V gene is TRBV6-5, the J gene TRBJ2-7; TRBD1 is a possible D gene (6 bases). The CDR3 has 13 amino acids. Trimming shortened V by 8 bases and J by 5 bases, and 16 bases separated the two germline ends. Germline CDR1 and CDR2: MNHEY and SVGAGI. In nucleotides, the CDR3 is TGTGCCAGCGCACCCTACAGGGTCCACGAGCAGTACTTC. It is translated as CASAPYRVHEQYF.

The chain links TRBV7-8 to TRBJ2-1; 10 nucleotides agree with TRBD2. The V and J ends lost 3 bases and 4 bases, in that order; junction bases with no gene match: 9. Germline-derived CDR1 and CDR2 are SGHVS and FQNEAQ. There are 17 residues in the CDR3. The CDR3 sequence is CASSLFLAGAQYNEQFF. The CDR3, as DNA: TGTGCCAGCAGCTTGTTCCTAGCGGGAGCCCAATACAATGAGCAGTTCTTC.

The rearrangement uses TRBV18 and TRBJ2-7; TRBD2 might be the D (5 bases). CDR1 is KGHSH, CDR2 LQKENI, per germline. The CDR3 has 15 residues. Trimming removed 8 bases from V and 5 bases from J, with 22 bases in between. CDR3 loop: CASRNPWGAQDEQYF. Here the CDR3 DNA reads TGTGCCAGCCGAAACCCCTGGGGAGCCCAGGACGAGCAGTACTTC.

The V gene is TRBV7-9, the J gene TRBJ1-1, with 7 bases lining up with TRBD1. Trimming at V came to 3 bases and at J to 8 bases, leaving 12 bases not matched to a gene. The CDR3 sequence is 15 residues long. Germline V gives CDR1 SEHNR, CDR2 FQNEAQ (reference sequence). This chain's CDR3 is CASSLGDSGRREAFF. In nucleotides, the CDR3 is TGTGCCAGCAGCTTGGGGGACAGCGGCCGGAGGGAAGCTTTCTTT.

The chain joins TRBV6-6 to TRBJ1-4; D call uncertain. The V end was cut by 7 bases, the J end by 4 bases, with 10 bases between. Germline CDR1 MNHNY, CDR2 SVGAGI (reference sequence). The CDR3 is 13 residues long. The CDR3 loop is CASTPTDNEKLFF. The CDR3, as DNA: TGTGCCAGCACCCCAACTGATAATGAAAAACTGTTTTTT.